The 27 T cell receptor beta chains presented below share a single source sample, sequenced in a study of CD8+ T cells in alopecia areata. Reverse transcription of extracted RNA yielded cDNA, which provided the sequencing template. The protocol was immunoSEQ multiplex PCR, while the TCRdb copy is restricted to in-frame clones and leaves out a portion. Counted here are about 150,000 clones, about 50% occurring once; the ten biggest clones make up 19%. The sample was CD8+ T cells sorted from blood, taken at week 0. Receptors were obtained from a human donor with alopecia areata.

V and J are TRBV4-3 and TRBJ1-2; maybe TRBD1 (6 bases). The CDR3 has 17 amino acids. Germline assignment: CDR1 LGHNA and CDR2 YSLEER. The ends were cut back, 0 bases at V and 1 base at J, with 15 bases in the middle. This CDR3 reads CASSQDLRRGHNYGYTF. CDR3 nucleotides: TGCGCCAGCAGCCAAGATTTGCGGCGGGGACATAACTATGGCTACACCTTC.

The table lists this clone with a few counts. This chain's CDR3 is CASSPADGGYEQYF. CDR3 nucleotides: TGTGCCAGCTCCCCAGCGGACGGGGGGTACGAGCAGTACTTC. The rearrangement links TRBV18 to TRBJ2-7, with 7 bases aligning to TRBD2. Trimming cost V 6 bases and J 4 bases; bases outside gene matches: 9. CDR1 is KGHSH and CDR2 is LQKENI in the germline V gene. This CDR3 spans 14 amino acids.

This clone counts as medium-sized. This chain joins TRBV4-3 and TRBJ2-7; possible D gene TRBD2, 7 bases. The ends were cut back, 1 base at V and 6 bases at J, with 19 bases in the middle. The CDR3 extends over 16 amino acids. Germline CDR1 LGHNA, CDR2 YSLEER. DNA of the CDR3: TGCGCCAGCAGCCAAGGTTCGGGGGGCCGGTTATCCGAGCAGTACTTC. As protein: CASSQGSGGRLSEQYF.

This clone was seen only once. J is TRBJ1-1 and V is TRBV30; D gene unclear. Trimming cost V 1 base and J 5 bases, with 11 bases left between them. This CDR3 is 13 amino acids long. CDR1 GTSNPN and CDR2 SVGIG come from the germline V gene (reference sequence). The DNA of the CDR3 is TGTGCCTGGAGTGCAGTCTTGGGAACTGAAGCTTTCTTT. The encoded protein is CAWSAVLGTEAFF. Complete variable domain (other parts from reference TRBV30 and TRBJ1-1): SQTIHQWPATLVQPVGSPLSLECTVEGTSNPNLYWYRQAAGRGLQLLFYSVGIGQISSEVPQNLSASRPQDRQFILSSKKLLLSDSGFYLCAWSAVLGTEAFFGQGTRLTVV.

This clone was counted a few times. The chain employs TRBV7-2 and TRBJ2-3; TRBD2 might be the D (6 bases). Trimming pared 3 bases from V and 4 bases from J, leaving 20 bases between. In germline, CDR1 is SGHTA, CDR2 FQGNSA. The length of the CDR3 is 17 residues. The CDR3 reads CASSFQAWRGPADTQYF. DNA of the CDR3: TGTGCCAGCAGCTTCCAGGCCTGGCGGGGCCCGGCAGATACGCAGTATTTT. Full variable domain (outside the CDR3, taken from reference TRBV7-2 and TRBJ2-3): GAGVSQSPSNKVTEKGKDVELRCDPISGHTALYWYRQSLGQGLEFLIYFQGNSAPDKSGLPSDRFSAERTGGSVSTLTIQRTQQEDSAVYLCASSFQAWRGPADTQYFGPGTRLTVL.

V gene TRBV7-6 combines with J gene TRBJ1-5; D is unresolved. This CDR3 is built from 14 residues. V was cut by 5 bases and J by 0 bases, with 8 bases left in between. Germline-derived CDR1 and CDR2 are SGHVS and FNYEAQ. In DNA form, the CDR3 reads TGTGCCAGCAGCACTGGACCTAGCAATCAGCCCCAGCATTTT. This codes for CASSTGPSNQPQHF.

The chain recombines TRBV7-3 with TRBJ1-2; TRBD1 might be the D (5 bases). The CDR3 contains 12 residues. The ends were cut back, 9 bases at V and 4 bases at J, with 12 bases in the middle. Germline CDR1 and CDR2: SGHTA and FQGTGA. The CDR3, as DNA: TGTGCCAGTAAGACAGCTATCTATGGCTACACCTTC. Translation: CASKTAIYGYTF.

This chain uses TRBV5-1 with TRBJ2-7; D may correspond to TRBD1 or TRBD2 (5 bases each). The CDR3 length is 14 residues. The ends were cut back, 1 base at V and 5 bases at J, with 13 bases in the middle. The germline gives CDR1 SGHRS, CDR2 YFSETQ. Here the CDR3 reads CASSLWDRLDEQYF. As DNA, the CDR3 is TGCGCCAGCAGCTTGTGGGACCGCCTAGACGAGCAGTACTTC.

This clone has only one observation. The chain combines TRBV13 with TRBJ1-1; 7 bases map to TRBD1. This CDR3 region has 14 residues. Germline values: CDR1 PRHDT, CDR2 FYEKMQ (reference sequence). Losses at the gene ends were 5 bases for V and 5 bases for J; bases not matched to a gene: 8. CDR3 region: CASSERTGGTEAFF. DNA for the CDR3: TGTGCCAGCAGCGAGCGGACAGGCGGGACTGAAGCTTTCTTT.

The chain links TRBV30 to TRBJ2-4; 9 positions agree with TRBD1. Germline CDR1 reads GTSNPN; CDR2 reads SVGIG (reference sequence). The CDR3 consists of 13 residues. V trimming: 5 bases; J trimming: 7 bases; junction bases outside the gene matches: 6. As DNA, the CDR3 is TGTGCCTGGGCGGGACAGGGAGATAACATTCAGTACTTC. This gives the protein CAWAGQGDNIQYF.

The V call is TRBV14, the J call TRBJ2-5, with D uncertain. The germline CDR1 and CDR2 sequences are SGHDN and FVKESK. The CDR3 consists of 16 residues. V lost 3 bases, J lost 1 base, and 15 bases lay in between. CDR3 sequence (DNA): TGTGCCAGCAGCCACAAAAAAATTTACCCCCAAGAGACCCAGTACTTC. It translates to CASSHKKIYPQETQYF.

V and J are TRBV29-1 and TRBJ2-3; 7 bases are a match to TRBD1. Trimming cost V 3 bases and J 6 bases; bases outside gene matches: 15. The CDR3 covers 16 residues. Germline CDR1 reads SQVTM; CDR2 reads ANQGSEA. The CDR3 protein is CSVDLPGQMIRDTQYF. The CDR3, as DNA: TGCAGCGTTGATCTTCCGGGACAGATGATACGGGATACGCAGTATTTT.

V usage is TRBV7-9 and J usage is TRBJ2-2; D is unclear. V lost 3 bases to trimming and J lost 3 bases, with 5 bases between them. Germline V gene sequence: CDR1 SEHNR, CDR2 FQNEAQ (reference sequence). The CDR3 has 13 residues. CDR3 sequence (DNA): TGTGCCAGCAGCTTCGCAGACACCGGGGAGCTGTTTTTT. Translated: CASSFADTGELFF.

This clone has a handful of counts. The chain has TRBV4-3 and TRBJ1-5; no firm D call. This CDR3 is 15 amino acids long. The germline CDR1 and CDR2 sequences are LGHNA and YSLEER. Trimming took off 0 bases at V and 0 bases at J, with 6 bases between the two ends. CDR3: CASSQDRASNQPQHF. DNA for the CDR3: TGCGCCAGCAGCCAAGATAGAGCTAGCAATCAGCCCCAGCATTTT.

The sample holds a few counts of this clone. As DNA, the CDR3 is TGCGCCAGCAGTGGAGGGTCGAGGCATGGCTACACCTTC. Protein product: CASSGGSRHGYTF. The V gene is TRBV10-1, the J gene TRBJ1-2, with D unresolved. The CDR3 runs to 13 residues. Trimming pared 4 bases from V and 6 bases from J, leaving 12 bases between. The germline gives CDR1 WNHNN, CDR2 SYGVQD (reference sequence).

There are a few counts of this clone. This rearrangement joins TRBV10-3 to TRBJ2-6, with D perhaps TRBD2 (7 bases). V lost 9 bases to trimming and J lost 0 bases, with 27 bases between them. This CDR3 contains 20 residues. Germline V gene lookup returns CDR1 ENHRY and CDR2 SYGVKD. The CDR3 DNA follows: TGTGCCATACGTCCGGGGGGCGCATCCCCGCTCGCCTCTGGGGCCAACGTCCTGACTTTC. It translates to CAIRPGGASPLASGANVLTF.

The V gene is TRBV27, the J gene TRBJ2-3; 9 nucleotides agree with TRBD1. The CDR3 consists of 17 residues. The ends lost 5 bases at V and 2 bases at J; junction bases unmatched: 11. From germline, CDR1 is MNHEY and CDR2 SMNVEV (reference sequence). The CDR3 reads CASSLGRDRVTTDTQYF. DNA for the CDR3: TGTGCCAGCAGTCTAGGCCGGGACAGGGTGACCACAGATACGCAGTATTTT.

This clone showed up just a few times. CDR3 sequence (DNA): TGTGCCATCAGTGAGGACAGTTACCAAGAGACCCAGTACTTC. Its protein is CAISEDSYQETQYF. The rearrangement uses TRBV10-3 and TRBJ2-5, with D possibly matching TRBD1 (5 bases). The CDR3 is made up of 14 amino acids. The V and J ends lost 2 bases and 0 bases respectively, with 7 bases between them. The V gene's germline CDR1 is ENHRY and CDR2 SYGVKD.

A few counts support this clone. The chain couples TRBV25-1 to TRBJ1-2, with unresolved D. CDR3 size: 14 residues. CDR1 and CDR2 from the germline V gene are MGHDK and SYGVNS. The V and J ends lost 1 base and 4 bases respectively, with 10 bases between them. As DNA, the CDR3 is TGTGCCAGCAGTGAATCGGGAGGCTTCTATGGCTACACCTTC. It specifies CASSESGGFYGYTF.

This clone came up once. The CDR3 loop reads CATSRDQQGETMEGYTF. DNA of the CDR3: TGTGCCACCAGCAGAGACCAACAGGGGGAAACTATGGAGGGCTACACCTTC. V and J are TRBV15 and TRBJ1-2, with TRBD1 identical over 8 bases. Germline CDR1 is LNHNV and CDR2 is YYDKDF (reference sequence). The ends lost 0 bases at V and 8 bases at J; junction bases unmatched: 14. The CDR3 is 17 residues long.

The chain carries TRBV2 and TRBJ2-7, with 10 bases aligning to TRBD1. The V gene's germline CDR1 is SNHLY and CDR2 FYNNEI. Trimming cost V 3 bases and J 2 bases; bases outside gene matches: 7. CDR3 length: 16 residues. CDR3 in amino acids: CASSESTGGSTYEQYF. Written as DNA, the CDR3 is TGTGCCAGCAGTGAGTCGACAGGGGGCTCAACCTACGAGCAGTACTTC.

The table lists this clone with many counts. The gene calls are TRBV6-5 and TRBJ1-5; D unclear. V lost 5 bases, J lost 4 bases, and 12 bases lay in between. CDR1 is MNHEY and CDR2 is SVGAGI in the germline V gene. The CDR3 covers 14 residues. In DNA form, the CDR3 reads TGTGCCAGCAGTGAGTGGGATGAGAATCAGCCCCAGCATTTT. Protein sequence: CASSEWDENQPQHF.

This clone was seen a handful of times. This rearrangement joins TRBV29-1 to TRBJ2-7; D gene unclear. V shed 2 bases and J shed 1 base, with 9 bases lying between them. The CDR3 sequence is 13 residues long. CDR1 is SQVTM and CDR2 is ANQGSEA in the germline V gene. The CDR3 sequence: CSVESTGSYEQYF. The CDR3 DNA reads TGCAGCGTTGAATCTACCGGGTCCTACGAGCAGTACTTC.

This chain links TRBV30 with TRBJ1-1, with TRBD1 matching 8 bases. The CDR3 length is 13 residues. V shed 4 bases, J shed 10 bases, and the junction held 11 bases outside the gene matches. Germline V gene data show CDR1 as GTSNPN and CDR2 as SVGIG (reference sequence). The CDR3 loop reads CAWKTGTGRAAFF. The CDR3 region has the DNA TGTGCCTGGAAAACCGGGACAGGACGGGCAGCTTTCTTT.

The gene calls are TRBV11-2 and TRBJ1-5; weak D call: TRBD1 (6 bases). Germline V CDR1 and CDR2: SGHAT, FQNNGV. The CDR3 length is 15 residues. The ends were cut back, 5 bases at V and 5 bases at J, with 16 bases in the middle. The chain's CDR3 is CASSRTQGRDQPQHF. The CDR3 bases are TGTGCCAGCAGCAGGACACAGGGTCGGGATCAGCCCCAGCATTTT. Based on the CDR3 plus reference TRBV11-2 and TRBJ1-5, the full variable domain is EAGVAQSPRYKIIEKRQSVAFWCNPISGHATLYWYQQILGQGPKLLIQFQNNGVVDDSQLPKDRFSAERLKGVDSTLKIQPAKLEDSAVYLCASSRTQGRDQPQHFGDGTRLSIL.

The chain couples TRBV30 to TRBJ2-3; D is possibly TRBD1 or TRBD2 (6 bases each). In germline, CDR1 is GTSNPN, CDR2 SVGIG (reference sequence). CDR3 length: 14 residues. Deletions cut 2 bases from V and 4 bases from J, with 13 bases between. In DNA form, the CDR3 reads TGTGCCTGGAGTACAGGGAGGCCCTCAGATACGCAGTATTTT. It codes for CAWSTGRPSDTQYF.

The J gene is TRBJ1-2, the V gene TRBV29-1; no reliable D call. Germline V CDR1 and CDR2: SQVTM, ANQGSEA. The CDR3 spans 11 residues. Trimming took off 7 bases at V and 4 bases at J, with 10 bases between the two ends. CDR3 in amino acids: CSAPDAYGYTF. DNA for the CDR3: TGCAGCGCCCCCGACGCCTATGGCTACACCTTC. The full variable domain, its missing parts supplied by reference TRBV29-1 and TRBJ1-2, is SAVISQKPSRDICQRGTSLTIQCQVDSQVTMMFWYRQQPGQSLTLIATANQGSEATYESGFVIDKFPISRPNLTFSTLTVSNMSPEDSSIYLCSAPDAYGYTFGSGTRLTVV.